This T cell receptor beta chain was recorded in a study of T cell changes during pregnancy in multiple sclerosis. Some clones are missing from TCRdb's copy, which holds only in-frame ones; the method was immunoSEQ multiplex PCR. The data show fewer than 75,000 clones, around 93% seen once. The CDR3 has 13 residues. Germline V gives CDR1 SNHLY, CDR2 FYNNEI. V lost 6 bases and J lost 9; bases outside the gene matches: 8. The genes are TRBV2 and TRBJ2-1; 7 bases are a match to TRBD1. This specimen was peripheral blood, taken after pregnancy. The sequence was collected from a female donor in good health, enrolled as a control in a pregnancy study. The CDR3 region has the DNA TGTGCCAGCAGGCCGGGACAGAGTTTTGAGCAGTTCTTC. It is translated as CASRPGQSFEQFF.